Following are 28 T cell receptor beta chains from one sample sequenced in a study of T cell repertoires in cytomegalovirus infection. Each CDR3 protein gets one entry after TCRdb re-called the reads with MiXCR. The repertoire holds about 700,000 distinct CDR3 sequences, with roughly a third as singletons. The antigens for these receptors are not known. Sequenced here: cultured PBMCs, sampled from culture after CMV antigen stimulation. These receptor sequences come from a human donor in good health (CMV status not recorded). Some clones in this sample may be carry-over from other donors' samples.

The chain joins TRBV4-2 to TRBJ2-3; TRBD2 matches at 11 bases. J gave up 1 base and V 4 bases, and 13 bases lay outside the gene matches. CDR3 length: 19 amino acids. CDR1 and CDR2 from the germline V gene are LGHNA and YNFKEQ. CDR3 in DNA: TGTGCCAGCAGCCCCCGGGGGCTAGCGGGGGGCCCTGGCACAGATACGCAGTATTTT. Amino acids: CASSPRGLAGGPGTDTQYF.

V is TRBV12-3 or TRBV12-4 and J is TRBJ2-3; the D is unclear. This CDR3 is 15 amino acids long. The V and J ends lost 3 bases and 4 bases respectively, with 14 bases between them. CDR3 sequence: CASSFGRALSDTQYF. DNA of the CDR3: TGTGCCAGCAGTTTTGGGCGAGCCCTCTCAGATACGCAGTATTTT.

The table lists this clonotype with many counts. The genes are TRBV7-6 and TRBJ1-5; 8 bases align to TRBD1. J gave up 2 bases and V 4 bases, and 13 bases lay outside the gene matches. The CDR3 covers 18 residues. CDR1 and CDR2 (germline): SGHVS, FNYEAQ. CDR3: CASSSGRRGQYGNQPQHF. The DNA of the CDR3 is TGTGCCAGCAGCTCTGGGCGCAGGGGGCAGTATGGCAATCAGCCCCAGCATTTT.

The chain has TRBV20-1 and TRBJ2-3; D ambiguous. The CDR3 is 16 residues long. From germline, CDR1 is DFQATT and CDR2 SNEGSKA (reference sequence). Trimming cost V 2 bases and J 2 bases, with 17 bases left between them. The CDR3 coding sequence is TGCAGTGCTAGACCGTCCGACCGACTGGCCACAGATACGCAGTATTTT. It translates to CSARPSDRLATDTQYF.

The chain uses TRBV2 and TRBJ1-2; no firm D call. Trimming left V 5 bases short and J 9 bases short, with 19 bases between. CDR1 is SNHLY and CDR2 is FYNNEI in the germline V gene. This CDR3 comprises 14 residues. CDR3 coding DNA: TGTGCCAGCAGTTCAGATGGCGTATACGGGCGCTACACCTTC. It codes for CASSSDGVYGRYTF.

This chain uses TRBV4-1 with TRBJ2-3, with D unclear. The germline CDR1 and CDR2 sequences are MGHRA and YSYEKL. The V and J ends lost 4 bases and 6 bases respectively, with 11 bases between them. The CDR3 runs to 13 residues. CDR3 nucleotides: TGCGCCAGCAGCCCCGAGAGAAGTGATACGCAGTATTTT. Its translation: CASSPERSDTQYF.

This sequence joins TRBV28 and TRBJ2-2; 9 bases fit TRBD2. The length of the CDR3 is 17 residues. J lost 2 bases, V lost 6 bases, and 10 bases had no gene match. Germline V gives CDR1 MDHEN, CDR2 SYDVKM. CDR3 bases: TGTGCCAGCAGCCCCAGGTGGCTAGCGGGAAACACCGGGGAGCTGTTTTTT. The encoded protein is CASSPRWLAGNTGELFF.

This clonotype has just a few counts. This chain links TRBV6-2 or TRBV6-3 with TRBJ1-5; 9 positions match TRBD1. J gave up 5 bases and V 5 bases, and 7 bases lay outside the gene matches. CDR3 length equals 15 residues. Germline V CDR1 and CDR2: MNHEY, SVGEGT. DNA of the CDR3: TGTGCCAGCAGTCGGGACAGGGTGACTGATCAGCCCCAGCATTTT. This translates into CASSRDRVTDQPQHF.

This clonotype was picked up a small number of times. CDR3 bases: TGTGCCAGCAGCCAAGACAGGGGAAGTCAGCCCCAGCATTTT. Its translation: CASSQDRGSQPQHF. This chain connects TRBV7-6 to TRBJ1-5, with 8 positions matching TRBD1. The V and J ends lost 5 bases and 6 bases, in that order; junction bases with no gene match: 6. Germline values: CDR1 SGHVS, CDR2 FNYEAQ. CDR3 size: 14 residues. The full variable domain, its missing parts supplied by reference TRBV7-6 and TRBJ1-5, is GAGVSQSPRYKVTKRGQDVALRCDPISGHVSLYWYRQALGQGPEFLTYFNYEAQQDKSGLPNDRFSAERPEGSISTLTIQRTEQRDSAMYRCASSQDRGSQPQHFGDGTRLSIL.

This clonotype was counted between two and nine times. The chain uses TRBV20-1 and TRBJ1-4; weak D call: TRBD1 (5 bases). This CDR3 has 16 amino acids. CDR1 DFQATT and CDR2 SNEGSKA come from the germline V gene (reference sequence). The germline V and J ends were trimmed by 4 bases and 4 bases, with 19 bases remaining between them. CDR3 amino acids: CSATPGTSRLNEKLFF. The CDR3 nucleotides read TGCAGTGCTACTCCCGGGACGTCCAGGCTTAATGAAAAACTGTTTTTT.

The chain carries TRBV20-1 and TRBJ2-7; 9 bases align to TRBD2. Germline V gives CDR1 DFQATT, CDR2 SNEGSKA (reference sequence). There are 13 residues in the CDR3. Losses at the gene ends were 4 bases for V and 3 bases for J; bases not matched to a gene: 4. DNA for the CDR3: TGCAGTGCTACGACTAGCGGCTTCTACGAGCAGTACTTC. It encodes CSATTSGFYEQYF.

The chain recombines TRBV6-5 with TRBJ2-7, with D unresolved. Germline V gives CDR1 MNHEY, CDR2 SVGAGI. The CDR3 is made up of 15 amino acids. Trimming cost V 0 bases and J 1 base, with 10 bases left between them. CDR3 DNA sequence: TGTGCCAGCAGTTACTCGGGCGCCAGGTCCTACGAGCAGTACTTC. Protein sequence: CASSYSGARSYEQYF.

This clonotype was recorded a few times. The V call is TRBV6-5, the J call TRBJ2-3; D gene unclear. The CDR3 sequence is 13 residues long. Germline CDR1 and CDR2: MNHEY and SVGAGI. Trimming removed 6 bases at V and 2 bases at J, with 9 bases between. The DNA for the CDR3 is TGTGCCAGCAGCTACATACCCACAGATACGCAGTATTTT. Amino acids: CASSYIPTDTQYF.

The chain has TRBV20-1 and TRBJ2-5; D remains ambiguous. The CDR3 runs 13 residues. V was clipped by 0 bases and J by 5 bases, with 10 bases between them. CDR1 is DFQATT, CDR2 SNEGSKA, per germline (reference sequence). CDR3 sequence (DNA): TGCAGTGCTAGAGACCCTTCCGGGGAGACCCAGTACTTC. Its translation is CSARDPSGETQYF.

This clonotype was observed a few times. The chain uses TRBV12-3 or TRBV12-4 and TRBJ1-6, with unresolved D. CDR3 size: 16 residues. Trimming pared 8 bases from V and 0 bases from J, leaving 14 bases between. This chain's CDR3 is CASGDLQSSYNSPLHF. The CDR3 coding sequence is TGTGCCAGCGGCGATTTACAGAGCTCCTATAATTCACCCCTCCACTTT.

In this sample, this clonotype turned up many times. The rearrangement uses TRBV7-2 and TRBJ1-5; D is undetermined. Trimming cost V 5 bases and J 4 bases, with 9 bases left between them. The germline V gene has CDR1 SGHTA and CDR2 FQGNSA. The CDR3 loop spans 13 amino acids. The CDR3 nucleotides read TGTGCCAGCAGCCTAGGTCCAAATCAGCCCCAGCATTTT. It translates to CASSLGPNQPQHF. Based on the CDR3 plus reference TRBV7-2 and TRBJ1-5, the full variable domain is GAGVSQSPSNKVTEKGKDVELRCDPISGHTALYWYRQSLGQGLEFLIYFQGNSAPDKSGLPSDRFSAERTGGSVSTLTIQRTQQEDSAVYLCASSLGPNQPQHFGDGTRLSIL.

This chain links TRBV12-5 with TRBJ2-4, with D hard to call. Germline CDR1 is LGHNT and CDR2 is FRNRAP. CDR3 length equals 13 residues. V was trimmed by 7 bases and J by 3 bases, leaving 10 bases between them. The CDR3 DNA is TGTGCTAGTGAGGGCTATAACAAAAACATTCAGTACTTC. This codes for CASEGYNKNIQYF.

The CDR3, as DNA: TGTGCCAGCAGCTTAGACAGACCTAGCGGGAGGGGCTCGGGAGAGCAGTTCTTC. It translates to CASSLDRPSGRGSGEQFF. V is TRBV7-8 and J is TRBJ2-1; 12 nucleotides line up with TRBD2. J lost 10 bases, V lost 1 base, and 14 bases had no gene match. The CDR3 is made up of 18 amino acids. Germline lookup yields CDR1 SGHVS and CDR2 FQNEAQ.

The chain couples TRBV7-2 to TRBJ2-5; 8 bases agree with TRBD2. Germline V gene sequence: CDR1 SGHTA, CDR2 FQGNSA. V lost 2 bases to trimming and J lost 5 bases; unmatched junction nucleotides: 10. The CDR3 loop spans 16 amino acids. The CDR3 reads CASSLSGGYSGETQYF. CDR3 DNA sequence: TGTGCCAGCAGCTTATCGGGGGGGTACTCTGGGGAGACCCAGTACTTC.

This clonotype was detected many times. DNA for the CDR3: TGTGCCAGCAGGGTAGAAGGGGGGGCGAGCTCCTACGAGCAGTACTTC. Protein sequence: CASRVEGGASSYEQYF. The rearrangement links TRBV7-2 to TRBJ2-7; weak D call: TRBD2 (7 bases). Germline V CDR1 and CDR2: SGHTA, FQGNSA. The CDR3 contains 16 residues. Between the trimmed V and J ends, which lost 6 bases and 0 bases, there was a span of 18 bases.

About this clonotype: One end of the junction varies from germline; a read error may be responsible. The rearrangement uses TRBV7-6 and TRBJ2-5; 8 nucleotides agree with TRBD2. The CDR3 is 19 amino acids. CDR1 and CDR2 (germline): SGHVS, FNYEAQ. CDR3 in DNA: TGTGCCAGCAGCTTAAGGACGGTTACCGGGACTAGACCAAGAGAGGCCCAGTACTTC. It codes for CASSLRTVTGTRPREAQYF.

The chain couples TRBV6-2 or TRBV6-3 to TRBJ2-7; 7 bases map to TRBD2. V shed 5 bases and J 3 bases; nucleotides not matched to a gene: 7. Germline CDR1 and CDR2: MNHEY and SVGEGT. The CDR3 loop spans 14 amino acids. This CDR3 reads CASSRGTIIYEQYF. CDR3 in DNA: TGTGCCAGCAGTCGCGGGACTATAATCTACGAGCAGTACTTC.

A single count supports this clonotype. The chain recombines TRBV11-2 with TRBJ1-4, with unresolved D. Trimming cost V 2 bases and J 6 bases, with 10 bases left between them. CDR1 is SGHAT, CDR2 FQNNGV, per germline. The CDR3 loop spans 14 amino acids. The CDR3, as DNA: TGTGCCAGCAGCTTAAACCGCCCTTATGAAAAACTGTTTTTT. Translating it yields CASSLNRPYEKLFF.

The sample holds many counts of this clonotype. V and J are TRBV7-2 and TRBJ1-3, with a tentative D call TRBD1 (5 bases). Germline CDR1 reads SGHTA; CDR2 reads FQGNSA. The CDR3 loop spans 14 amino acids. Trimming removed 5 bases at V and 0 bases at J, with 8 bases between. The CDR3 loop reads CASSPTVSGNTIYF. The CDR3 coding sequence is TGTGCCAGCAGCCCGACAGTCTCTGGAAACACCATATATTTT.

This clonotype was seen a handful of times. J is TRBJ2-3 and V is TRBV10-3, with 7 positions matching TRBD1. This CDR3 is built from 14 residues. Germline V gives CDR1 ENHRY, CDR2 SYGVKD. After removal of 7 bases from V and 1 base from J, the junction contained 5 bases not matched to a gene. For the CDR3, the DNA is TGTGCCATCAACGAGGGGACAGGCACAGATACGCAGTATTTT. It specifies CAINEGTGTDTQYF.

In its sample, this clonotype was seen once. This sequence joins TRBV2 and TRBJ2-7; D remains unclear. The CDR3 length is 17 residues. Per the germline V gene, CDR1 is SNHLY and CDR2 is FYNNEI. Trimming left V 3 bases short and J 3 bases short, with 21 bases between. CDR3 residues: CASSDLGWERVGYEQYF. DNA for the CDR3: TGTGCCAGCAGTGACCTAGGGTGGGAACGGGTCGGCTACGAGCAGTACTTC.

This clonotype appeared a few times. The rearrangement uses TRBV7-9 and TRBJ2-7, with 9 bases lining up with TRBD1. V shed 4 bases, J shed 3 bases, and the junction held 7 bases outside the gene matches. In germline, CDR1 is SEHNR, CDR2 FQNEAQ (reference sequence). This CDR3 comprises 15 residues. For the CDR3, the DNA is TGTGCCAGCAGCTCATCGGACAGGGGTTTCTACGAGCAGTACTTC. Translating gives CASSSSDRGFYEQYF.

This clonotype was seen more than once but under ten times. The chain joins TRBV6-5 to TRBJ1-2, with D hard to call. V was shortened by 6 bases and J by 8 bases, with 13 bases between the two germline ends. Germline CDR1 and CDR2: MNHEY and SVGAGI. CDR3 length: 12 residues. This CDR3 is CASSRTAGGYTF. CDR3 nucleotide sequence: TGTGCCAGCAGCCGGACTGCCGGGGGCTACACCTTC.